The 6 T cell receptor beta chains below were found in one sample sequenced in a study of T cell repertoires in urothelial bladder cancer. Clones were sequenced by immunoSEQ multiplex PCR, and TCRdb holds only the in-frame ones, with some missing. Among about 9,000 clones, 50% to 75% were seen once, and the ten largest hold 25% to 35%. Source material: tumor-infiltrating cells from bladder cancer. The receptor set was obtained from a human donor with urothelial carcinoma.

The chain links TRBV25-1 to TRBJ1-4, with TRBD1 identical over 8 bases. This CDR3 comprises 12 residues. In germline, CDR1 is MGHDK, CDR2 SYGVNS. The junction had 3 bases not matched to a gene; V was cut back by 7 bases and J by 8 bases. CDR3 bases: TGTGCCAGCACAGGACAGGGAGAAAAACTGTTTTTT. Encoded protein: CASTGQGEKLFF.

This clone was seen once. The chain combines TRBV5-6 with TRBJ1-1; D is unresolved. Germline V lookup: CDR1 SGHDT, CDR2 YYEEEE. V dropped 6 bases and J dropped 4 bases, with 19 bases sitting between them. The length of the CDR3 is 15 residues. CDR3 DNA sequence: TGTGCCAGCAACCCCCGGGAGGGCTGGGGCACTGAAGCTTTCTTT. It codes for CASNPREGWGTEAFF.

This clone appeared a few times. V gene TRBV7-2 combines with J gene TRBJ2-3; D gene unclear. The CDR3 runs to 15 residues. Germline-derived CDR1 and CDR2 are SGHTA and FQGNSA. V was clipped by 2 bases and J by 2 bases, with 11 bases between them. The CDR3 spells CASSLTWSYTDTQYF. The CDR3 DNA reads TGTGCCAGCAGCTTAACTTGGTCTTACACAGATACGCAGTATTTT. Full variable domain (outside the CDR3, taken from reference TRBV7-2 and TRBJ2-3): GAGVSQSPSNKVTEKGKDVELRCDPISGHTALYWYRQSLGQGLEFLIYFQGNSAPDKSGLPSDRFSAERTGGSVSTLTIQRTQQEDSAVYLCASSLTWSYTDTQYFGPGTRLTVL.

The chain uses TRBV28 and TRBJ2-1; 8 bases line up with TRBD1. This CDR3 has 16 residues. CDR1 is MDHEN, CDR2 SYDVKM, per germline. V lost 6 bases, J lost 5 bases, and 12 bases stayed unmatched. Written as DNA, the CDR3 is TGTGCCAGCAGCCGAGAATTGGGACAGGTAAACAATGAGCAGTTCTTC. Its translation: CASSRELGQVNNEQFF.

This clone was picked up a small number of times. The rearrangement joins TRBV7-9 to TRBJ1-3, with a possible D match to TRBD1 (6 bases). This CDR3 comprises 14 residues. V lost 4 bases, J lost 4 bases, and 11 bases lay in between. Germline CDR1 reads SEHNR; CDR2 reads FQNEAQ (reference sequence). The DNA for the CDR3 is TGTGCCAGCAGCTCAGGGGATTCAGGAAACACCATATATTTT. Its translation: CASSSGDSGNTIYF. Based on the CDR3 plus reference TRBV7-9 and TRBJ1-3, the full variable domain is DTGVSQNPRHKITKRGQNVTFRCDPISEHNRLYWYRQTLGQGPEFLTYFQNEAQLEKSRLLSDRFSAERPKGSFSTLEIQRTEQGDSAMYLCASSSGDSGNTIYFGEGSWLTVV.

The V and J genes are TRBV2 and TRBJ1-2; perhaps TRBD1 as D (6 bases). Trimming pared 5 bases from V and 4 bases from J, leaving 14 bases between. The germline V gene encodes CDR1 SNHLY and CDR2 FYNNEI. This CDR3 is built from 14 residues. The CDR3 spells CASSIKTGSYGYTF. For the CDR3, the DNA is TGTGCCAGCAGTATCAAGACAGGCAGCTATGGCTACACCTTC.